Listed here are 30 T cell receptor beta chains from one sample, sequenced in a study of response to subunit inactivated influenza vaccine. TCRdb redid the calling of the RT-PCR reads with MiXCR, one entry per CDR3 protein. Of 600,000 to 850,000 distinct CDR3 sequences listed, approximately 15% are singletons. This sample comprised PBMCs from blood, obtained less than 15 days before vaccination. These receptors were obtained from a man in his forties or fifties who received an inactivated influenza vaccine.

Here the CDR3 reads CASSSTSGGPYEQFF. In DNA form, the CDR3 reads TGCGCCAGCAGCTCCACTAGCGGGGGGCCCTATGAGCAGTTCTTC. The chain employs TRBV5-1 and TRBJ2-1, with TRBD2 matching 12 bases. The CDR3 is made up of 15 amino acids. The J segment lost 8 bases and the V segment lost 3 bases, leaving 6 bases of the junction unmatched. Per the germline V gene, CDR1 is SGHRS and CDR2 is YFSETQ.

The V call is TRBV28, the J call TRBJ2-1; D may be TRBD2 (5 bases). The CDR3 has 14 residues. V lost 7 bases and J lost 9, with 19 bases in between. In germline, CDR1 is MDHEN, CDR2 SYDVKM. This chain's CDR3 is CASTFAGPFGEQFF. The CDR3 DNA follows: TGTGCCAGCACTTTTGCGGGCCCCTTCGGTGAGCAGTTCTTC.

This clonotype was recorded a few times. The chain carries TRBV24-1 and TRBJ2-7, with a possible D match to TRBD2 (5 bases). V gave up 3 bases and J gave up 4 bases, with 6 bases separating them. The germline V gene encodes CDR1 KGHDR and CDR2 SFDVKD. CDR3 length equals 12 residues. The CDR3 nucleotides are TGTGCCACCAGTGATGGGAGTTACGAGCAGTACTTC. It yields the protein CATSDGSYEQYF.

The genes are TRBV19 and TRBJ2-7, with D possibly being TRBD1 (6 bases). This CDR3 region has 13 residues. Germline assignment: CDR1 LNHDA and CDR2 SQIVND (reference sequence). The V and J ends lost 8 bases and 2 bases respectively, with 13 bases between them. The CDR3 spells CASRQGRAYEQYF. CDR3 sequence (DNA): TGTGCCAGTCGCCAGGGGCGAGCCTACGAGCAGTACTTC.

The CDR3 protein is CASSPHRLAGRTETQYF. CDR3 DNA sequence: TGTGCCAGCAGCCCACACCGACTAGCGGGACGGACGGAGACCCAGTACTTC. This sequence joins TRBV28 and TRBJ2-5, with TRBD2 matching over 11 bases. Germline trimming cut 6 bases from V and 5 bases from J; bases unmatched to any gene: 14. CDR1 is MDHEN and CDR2 is SYDVKM in the germline V gene. This CDR3 region has 17 residues.

The chain couples TRBV20-1 to TRBJ2-1; no clear D gene. The germline CDR1 and CDR2 sequences are DFQATT and SNEGSKA (reference sequence). V was pared by 8 bases and J by 3 bases, with 11 bases between. The CDR3 has 12 amino acids. DNA of the CDR3: TGCAGTTACAACCCCCTCTACAATGAGCAGTTCTTC. As protein: CSYNPLYNEQFF.

This clonotype occurred many times. The genes are TRBV30 and TRBJ1-1; the D gene is possibly TRBD1 (5 bases). V lost 2 bases and J lost 4, with 17 bases in between. The germline CDR1 and CDR2 sequences are GTSNPN and SVGIG (reference sequence). CDR3 size: 15 residues. CDR3 in amino acids: CAWSPGPGRGTEAFF. CDR3 nucleotides: TGTGCCTGGAGTCCGGGACCAGGACGCGGCACTGAAGCTTTCTTT.

This clonotype was detected a few times. V is TRBV28 and J is TRBJ1-2; D unresolved. Trimming left V 6 bases short and J 2 bases short, with 16 bases between. Germline V gene lookup returns CDR1 MDHEN and CDR2 SYDVKM. CDR3 length: 15 amino acids. The CDR3 is CASSPPANLNYGYTF. Here the CDR3 DNA reads TGTGCCAGCAGCCCGCCTGCGAACCTAAACTATGGCTACACCTTC.

The chain carries TRBV5-1 and TRBJ2-5; 8 nucleotides agree with TRBD1. This CDR3 is built from 15 residues. Per the germline V gene, CDR1 is SGHRS and CDR2 is YFSETQ. The V gene end was trimmed by 0 bases and the J gene end by 5 bases; junction bases not matched to a gene: 6. The DNA of the CDR3 is TGCGCCAGCAGCTTGGCGGCAGGGGGCGTGGAGACCCAGTACTTC. This translates into CASSLAAGGVETQYF.

This clonotype was detected a few times. V is TRBV29-1 and J is TRBJ2-7; no clear D. Trimming stripped 5 bases from V and 4 bases from J, with 12 bases between. The CDR3 is 12 amino acids. Per the germline V gene, CDR1 is SQVTM and CDR2 is ANQGSEA. The CDR3 DNA reads as TGCAGCGTTTCCCGTGACGGATACGAGCAGTACTTC. Its protein is CSVSRDGYEQYF.

This chain joins TRBV9 and TRBJ2-7, with TRBD2 as a possible D gene (6 bases). The CDR3 runs to 16 residues. Germline V lookup: CDR1 SGDLS, CDR2 YYNGEE. The V end was cut by 4 bases, the J end by 0 bases, with 17 bases between. The CDR3 loop is CASSPSWTGGSYEQYF. The DNA of the CDR3 is TGTGCCAGCAGCCCCTCTTGGACCGGGGGCTCCTACGAGCAGTACTTC.

The chain links TRBV11-2 to TRBJ2-7; tentative D call: TRBD2 (6 bases). Per germline, CDR1 SGHAT and CDR2 FQNNGV. The CDR3 is 15 amino acids. Trimming took 3 bases from V and 6 from J, leaving 18 bases between them. The CDR3, as DNA: TGTGCCAGCAGCTTTCATCCGGGAGACTTAGGCGAGCAGTACTTC. Its protein product is CASSFHPGDLGEQYF. The full variable domain, in which reference TRBV11-2 and TRBJ2-7 provide the parts outside the CDR3, is EAGVAQSPRYKIIEKRQSVAFWCNPISGHATLYWYQQILGQGPKLLIQFQNNGVVDDSQLPKDRFSAERLKGVDSTLKIQPAKLEDSAVYLCASSFHPGDLGEQYFGPGTRLTVT.

This clonotype was observed at least ten times. The V and J genes are TRBV20-1 and TRBJ1-3; D is unresolved. CDR1 and CDR2 from the germline V gene are DFQATT and SNEGSKA (reference sequence). V lost 3 bases to trimming and J lost 3 bases, with 9 bases between them. This CDR3 spans 13 amino acids. CDR3 residues: CSARGGGGNTIYF. Here the CDR3 DNA reads TGCAGTGCTAGGGGCGGAGGTGGAAACACCATATATTTT.

The chain links TRBV29-1 to TRBJ2-2; D call uncertain. CDR3 length: 14 amino acids. V lost 5 bases and J 5 bases, leaving 15 bases between the germline ends. Germline assignment: CDR1 SQVTM and CDR2 ANQGSEA. The CDR3 region is CSVRTHGGTGELFF. The CDR3 DNA follows: TGCAGCGTTCGGACCCACGGTGGGACCGGGGAGCTGTTTTTT.

This clonotype was seen ten or more times. The CDR3 DNA follows: TGTGCCAGCAGTTTGACTAGCGGGGTGACCGGGGAGCTGTTTTTT. Translated, it gives CASSLTSGVTGELFF. V is TRBV12-3 or TRBV12-4 and J is TRBJ2-2, with 11 bases that match TRBD2. V trimming: 3 bases; J trimming: 5 bases; junction bases outside the gene matches: 2. This CDR3 comprises 15 residues.

This clonotype has more than one count but fewer than ten. The rearrangement joins TRBV14 to TRBJ2-3; no firm D call. Germline V gene sequence: CDR1 SGHDN, CDR2 FVKESK. Trimming stripped 1 base from V and 2 bases from J, with 10 bases between. This CDR3 comprises 15 residues. CDR3 region: CASSQVHFSTDTQYF. The CDR3 bases are TGTGCCAGCAGCCAAGTGCACTTCTCCACAGATACGCAGTATTTT.

The table lists this clonotype with many counts. V is TRBV20-1 and J is TRBJ2-5, with D perhaps matching TRBD1 (6 bases). V was clipped by 6 bases and J by 0 bases, with 11 bases between them. Per germline, CDR1 DFQATT and CDR2 SNEGSKA (reference sequence). This CDR3 comprises 13 residues. CDR3 sequence reads: CSANRAYQETQYF. CDR3 in DNA: TGCAGTGCCAACAGGGCGTACCAAGAGACCCAGTACTTC.

This clonotype was seen repeatedly, ten times or more. The chain combines TRBV7-2 with TRBJ1-4; tentatively, D is TRBD1 (6 bases). V lost 5 bases and J lost 8, with 24 bases in between. The CDR3 totals 17 residues. CDR1 SGHTA and CDR2 FQGNSA come from the germline V gene. CDR3 sequence (DNA): TGTGCCAGCAGCCATGCCCTCCGTACAGGGCTGGTCGAAAAACTGTTTTTT. Its protein product is CASSHALRTGLVEKLFF.

This clonotype showed up many times. This rearrangement joins TRBV20-1 to TRBJ2-2, with 10 bases matching TRBD1. Trimming removed 1 base from V and 6 bases from J; junction bases left unmatched: 8. Germline V CDR1 and CDR2: DFQATT, SNEGSKA (reference sequence). The CDR3 has 16 amino acids. The CDR3 spells CSARGEGTGDSGELFF. CDR3 nucleotide sequence: TGCAGTGCTAGAGGGGAGGGGACAGGGGATTCCGGGGAGCTGTTTTTT.

Ten or more counts support this clonotype. The chain has TRBV12-3 or TRBV12-4 and TRBJ2-5; 7 nucleotides agree with TRBD1. After removal of 6 bases from V and 0 bases from J, the junction contained 4 bases not matched to a gene. This CDR3 region has 14 residues. CDR3 bases: TGTGCCAGCAGCCGGGACAGTTACCAAGAGACCCAGTACTTC. It is translated as CASSRDSYQETQYF.

This clonotype was picked up a small number of times. The rearrangement links TRBV20-1 to TRBJ2-3, with TRBD2 matching over 7 bases. Trimming at V came to 5 bases and at J to 5 bases, leaving 7 bases not matched to a gene. CDR3 length equals 13 residues. Looked up from germline, CDR1 is DFQATT and CDR2 is SNEGSKA (reference sequence). CDR3 sequence (DNA): TGCAGTGCTGGCGAGCGGGGAATAGATACGCAGTATTTT. Translating gives CSAGERGIDTQYF.

This clonotype showed up just a few times. The chain combines TRBV6-2 or TRBV6-3 with TRBJ1-1; 10 nucleotides match TRBD1. J was trimmed by 5 bases and V by 0 bases; bases with no gene match: 3. Germline V gene sequence: CDR1 MNHEY, CDR2 SVGEGT. The CDR3 is 15 residues long. Here the CDR3 DNA reads TGTGCCAGCAGTTACTCGGACAGGGGGAGGACTGAAGCTTTCTTT. Its protein is CASSYSDRGRTEAFF.

This clonotype appeared a few times. The J gene is TRBJ2-2, the V gene TRBV7-2; 10 nucleotides match TRBD1. Looked up from germline, CDR1 is SGHTA and CDR2 is FQGNSA. There are 17 residues in the CDR3. Germline trimming cut 5 bases from V and 4 bases from J; bases unmatched to any gene: 10. The CDR3: CASSVRGTGVVTGELFF. The CDR3 coding sequence is TGTGCCAGCAGCGTCCGTGGGACAGGGGTAGTCACCGGGGAGCTGTTTTTT.

This clonotype has a handful of counts. The CDR3 loop is CAITQRVGEETQYF. DNA for the CDR3: TGTGCCATCACTCAGAGGGTCGGGGAAGAGACCCAGTACTTC. The V gene is TRBV28, the J gene TRBJ2-5; maybe TRBD2 (5 bases). V lost 10 bases, J lost 3 bases, and 18 bases lay in between. This CDR3 region has 14 residues. The germline gives CDR1 MDHEN, CDR2 SYDVKM.

This clonotype was counted ten times or more. V and J are TRBV18 and TRBJ2-5, with 8 bases matching TRBD1. This CDR3 spans 15 amino acids. V was clipped by 6 bases and J by 2 bases; unmatched bases: 8. CDR1 is KGHSH and CDR2 is LQKENI in the germline V gene. The DNA of the CDR3 is TGTGCCAGCTCGCGGGACAGGATAAGGCAAGAGACCCAGTACTTC. Translating it yields CASSRDRIRQETQYF.

The table lists this clonotype with many counts. V gene TRBV11-2 combines with J gene TRBJ2-3; 9 nucleotides match TRBD2. The V and J ends lost 5 bases and 6 bases, in that order; junction bases with no gene match: 9. CDR3 length: 15 amino acids. Looked up from germline, CDR1 is SGHAT and CDR2 is FQNNGV. DNA for the CDR3: TGTGCCAGCAGCCCGCCGGGACTAGCCTCTGATACGCAGTATTTT. Protein product: CASSPPGLASDTQYF.

There are many counts of this clonotype. The gene calls are TRBV7-3 and TRBJ2-7; no reliable D call. Germline CDR1 SGHTA, CDR2 FQGTGA. V lost 5 bases, J lost 3 bases, and 11 bases lay in between. The CDR3 runs 13 residues. DNA of the CDR3: TGTGCCAGCAGCCCCTCCCCTAACTACGAGCAGTACTTC. Its protein product is CASSPSPNYEQYF.

This clonotype came up a few times. This chain links TRBV9 with TRBJ2-1, with D possibly matching TRBD2 (8 bases). The CDR3 runs 15 residues. V was shortened by 4 bases and J by 5 bases, with 16 bases between the two germline ends. Germline-derived CDR1 and CDR2 are SGDLS and YYNGEE. In DNA form, the CDR3 reads TGTGCCAGCAGCCCAGGGGGACTAGTTAACAATGAGCAGTTCTTC. This translates into CASSPGGLVNNEQFF. Complete variable domain (other parts from reference TRBV9 and TRBJ2-1): DSGVTQTPKHLITATGQRVTLRCSPRSGDLSVYWYQQSLDQGLQFLIQYYNGEERAKGNILERFSAQQFPDLHSELNLSSLELGDSALYFCASSPGGLVNNEQFFGPGTRLTVL.

The chain links TRBV20-1 to TRBJ1-5; maybe TRBD1 (6 bases). The germline V and J ends were trimmed by 1 base and 5 bases, with 12 bases remaining between them. CDR3 length: 14 amino acids. Germline V lookup: CDR1 DFQATT, CDR2 SNEGSKA (reference sequence). This CDR3 reads CSARGGQGYQPQHF. CDR3 in DNA: TGCAGTGCTAGAGGGGGGCAGGGTTATCAGCCCCAGCATTTT.

The V gene is TRBV6-1, the J gene TRBJ2-3, with a weak D call TRBD2 (5 bases). Germline-derived CDR1 and CDR2 are MNHNS and SASEGT. Between the trimmed V and J ends, which lost 5 bases and 4 bases, there was a span of 19 bases. CDR3 length: 16 amino acids. The CDR3: CASSPSGRADSDTQYF. The CDR3 nucleotides read TGTGCCAGCAGTCCCTCTGGTAGGGCGGACTCAGATACGCAGTATTTT.